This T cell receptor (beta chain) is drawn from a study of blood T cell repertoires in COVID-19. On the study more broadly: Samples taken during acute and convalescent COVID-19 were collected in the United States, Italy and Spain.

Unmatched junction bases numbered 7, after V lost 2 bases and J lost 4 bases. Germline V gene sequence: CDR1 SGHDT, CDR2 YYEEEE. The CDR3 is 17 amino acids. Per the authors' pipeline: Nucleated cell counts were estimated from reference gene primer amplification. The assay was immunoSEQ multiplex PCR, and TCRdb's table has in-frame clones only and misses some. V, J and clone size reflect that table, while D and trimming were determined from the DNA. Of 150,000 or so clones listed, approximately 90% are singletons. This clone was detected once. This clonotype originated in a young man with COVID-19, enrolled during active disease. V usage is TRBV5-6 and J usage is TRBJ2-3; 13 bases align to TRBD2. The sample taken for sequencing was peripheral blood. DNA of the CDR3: TGTGCCAGCAGCTTATGGCCGGGACTAGCGGGACCAGATACGCAGTATTTT. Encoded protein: CASSLWPGLAGPDTQYF.